This T cell receptor (beta chain) is drawn from a study of immune cell composition in non-small cell lung cancer. Study at large: Tumours were mainly lung adenocarcinoma or squamous cell carcinoma. The study, taken as a whole, reports: TIL tumour reactivity correlated with maximal tumour-associated clone frequency in adenocarcinoma.

Of note for this clone: The target antigen is unknown.

Genomic DNA came from frozen unsorted single-cell suspensions. The CDR3 has 14 amino acids. With 4 bases removed from V and 1 base from J, the gap between germline ends came to 8 bases. Germline loops: CDR1 SGHRS, CDR2 YFSETQ. The repertoire was sequenced with immunoSEQ multiplex PCR; TCRdb's copy has only in-frame clones and lacks some. The top ten hold approximately 14% of the sample, which has approximately 14,000 clones, about 70% seen once. Sample: lung tumor tissue. The receptor comes from a human donor with non-small cell lung cancer. The V and J genes are TRBV5-1 and TRBJ2-2, with D possibly being TRBD1 (5 bases). DNA for the CDR3: TGCGCCAGCAGCCCACAGGAGAACACCGGGGAGCTGTTTTTT. Protein: CASSPQENTGELFF.